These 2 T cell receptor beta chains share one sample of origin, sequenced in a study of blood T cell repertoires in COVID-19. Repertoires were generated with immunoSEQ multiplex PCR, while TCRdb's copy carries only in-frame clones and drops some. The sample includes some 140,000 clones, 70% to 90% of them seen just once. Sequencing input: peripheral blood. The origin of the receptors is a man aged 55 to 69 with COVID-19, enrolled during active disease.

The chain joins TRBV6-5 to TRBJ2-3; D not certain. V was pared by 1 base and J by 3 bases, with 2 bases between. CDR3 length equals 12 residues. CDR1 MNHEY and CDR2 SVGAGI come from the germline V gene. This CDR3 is CASSYLTDTQYF. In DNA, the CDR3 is TGTGCCAGCAGTTACTTAACAGATACGCAGTATTTT.

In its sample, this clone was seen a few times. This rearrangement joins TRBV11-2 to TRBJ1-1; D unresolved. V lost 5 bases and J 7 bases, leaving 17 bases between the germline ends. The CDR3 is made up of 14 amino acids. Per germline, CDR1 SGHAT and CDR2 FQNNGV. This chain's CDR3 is CASSPLVPAVEAFF. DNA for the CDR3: TGTGCCAGCAGCCCGCTAGTCCCAGCCGTTGAAGCTTTCTTT.